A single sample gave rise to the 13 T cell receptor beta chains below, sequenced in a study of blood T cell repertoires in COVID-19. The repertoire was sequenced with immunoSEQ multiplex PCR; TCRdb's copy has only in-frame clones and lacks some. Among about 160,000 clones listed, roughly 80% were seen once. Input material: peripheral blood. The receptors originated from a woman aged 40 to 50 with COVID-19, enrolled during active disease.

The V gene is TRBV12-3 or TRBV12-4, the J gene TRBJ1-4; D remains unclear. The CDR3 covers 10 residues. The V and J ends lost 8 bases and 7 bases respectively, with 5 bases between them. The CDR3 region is CASAREKLFF. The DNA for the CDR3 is TGTGCCAGCGCGCGTGAAAAACTGTTTTTT.

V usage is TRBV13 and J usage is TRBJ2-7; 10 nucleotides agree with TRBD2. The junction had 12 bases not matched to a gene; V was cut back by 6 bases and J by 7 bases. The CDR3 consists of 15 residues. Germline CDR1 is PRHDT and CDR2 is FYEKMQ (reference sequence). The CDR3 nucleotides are TGTGCCAGCAGTCGGGGGCCAGCGGGAGGGAGAGAGCAGTACTTC. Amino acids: CASSRGPAGGREQYF.

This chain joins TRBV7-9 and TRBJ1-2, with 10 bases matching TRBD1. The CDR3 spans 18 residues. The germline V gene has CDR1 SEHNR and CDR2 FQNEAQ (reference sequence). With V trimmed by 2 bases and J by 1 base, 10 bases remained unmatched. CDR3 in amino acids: CASSLSPSTGGINYGYTF. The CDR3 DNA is TGTGCCAGCAGCTTATCCCCCTCGACAGGGGGCATTAACTATGGCTACACCTTC.

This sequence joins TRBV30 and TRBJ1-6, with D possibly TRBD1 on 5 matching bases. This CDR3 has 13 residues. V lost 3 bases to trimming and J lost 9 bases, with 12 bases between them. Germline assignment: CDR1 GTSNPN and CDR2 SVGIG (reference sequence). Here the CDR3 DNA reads TGTGCCTGGAGCGGCCAGGGAACTTCACCCCTCCACTTT. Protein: CAWSGQGTSPLHF.

CDR3 amino acids: CASSSTGQTGPNTGELFF. DNA for the CDR3: TGTGCCAGCAGCTCCACGGGGCAGACAGGGCCGAACACCGGGGAGCTGTTTTTT. The chain couples TRBV11-2 to TRBJ2-2; 7 bases fit TRBD1. The V gene end was trimmed by 4 bases and the J gene end by 0 bases; junction bases not matched to a gene: 11. There are 18 residues in the CDR3. Per the germline V gene, CDR1 is SGHAT and CDR2 is FQNNGV.

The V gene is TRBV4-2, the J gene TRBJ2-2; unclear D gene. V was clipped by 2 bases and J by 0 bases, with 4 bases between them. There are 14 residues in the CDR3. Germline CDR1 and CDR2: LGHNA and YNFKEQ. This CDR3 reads CASSQSTNTGELFF. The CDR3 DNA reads TGTGCCAGCAGCCAATCAACGAACACCGGGGAGCTGTTTTTT.

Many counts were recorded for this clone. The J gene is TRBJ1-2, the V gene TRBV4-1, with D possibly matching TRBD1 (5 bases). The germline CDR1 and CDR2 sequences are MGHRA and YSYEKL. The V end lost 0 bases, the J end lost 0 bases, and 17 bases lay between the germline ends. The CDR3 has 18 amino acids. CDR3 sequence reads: CASSQDSARVDPNYGYTF. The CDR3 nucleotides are TGCGCCAGCAGCCAAGATTCGGCCAGGGTGGACCCTAACTATGGCTACACCTTC.

As DNA, the CDR3 is TGTGCCAGCAGCCAACAGAGGTTAGGCACCGGGGAGCTGTTTTTT. Translated: CASSQQRLGTGELFF. The chain has TRBV14 and TRBJ2-2; D call uncertain. V was shortened by 2 bases and J by 4 bases, with 11 bases between the two germline ends. Per germline, CDR1 SGHDN and CDR2 FVKESK. CDR3 length: 15 residues.

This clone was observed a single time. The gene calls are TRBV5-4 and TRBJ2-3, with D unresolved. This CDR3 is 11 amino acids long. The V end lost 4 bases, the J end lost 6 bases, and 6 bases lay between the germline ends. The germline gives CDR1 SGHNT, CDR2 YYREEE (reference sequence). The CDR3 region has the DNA TGTGCCAGCAGCACTCGGGATACGCAGTATTTT. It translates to CASSTRDTQYF.

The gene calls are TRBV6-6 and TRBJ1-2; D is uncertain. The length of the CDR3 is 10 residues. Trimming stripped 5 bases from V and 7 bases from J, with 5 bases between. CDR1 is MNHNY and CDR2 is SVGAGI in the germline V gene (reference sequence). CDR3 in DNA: TGTGCCAGCAGTAACACTGGCTACACCTTC. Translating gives CASSNTGYTF.

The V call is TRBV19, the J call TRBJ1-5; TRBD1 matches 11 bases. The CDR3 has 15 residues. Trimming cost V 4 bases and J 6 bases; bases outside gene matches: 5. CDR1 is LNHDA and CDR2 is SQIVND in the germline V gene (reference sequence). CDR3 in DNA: TGTGCCAGTAGTACCAGGGGGACAGGGGGTCAGCCCCAGCATTTT. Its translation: CASSTRGTGGQPQHF. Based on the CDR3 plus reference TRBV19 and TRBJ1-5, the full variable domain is DGGITQSPKYLFRKEGQNVTLSCEQNLNHDAMYWYRQDPGQGLRLIYYSQIVNDFQKGDIAEGYSVSREKKESFPLTVTSAQKNPTAFYLCASSTRGTGGQPQHFGDGTRLSIL.

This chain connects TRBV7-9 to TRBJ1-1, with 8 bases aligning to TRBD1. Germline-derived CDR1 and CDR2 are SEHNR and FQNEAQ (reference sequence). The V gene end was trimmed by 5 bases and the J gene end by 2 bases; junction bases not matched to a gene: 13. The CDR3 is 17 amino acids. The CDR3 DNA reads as TGTGCCAGCAGCCAGGGAAGGACAGGGCCGTTCAACACTGAAGCTTTCTTT. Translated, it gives CASSQGRTGPFNTEAFF.

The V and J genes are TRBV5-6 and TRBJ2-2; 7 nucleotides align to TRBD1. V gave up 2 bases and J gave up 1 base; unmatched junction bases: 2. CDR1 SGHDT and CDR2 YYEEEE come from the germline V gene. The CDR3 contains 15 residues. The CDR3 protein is CASSFGDRNTGELFF. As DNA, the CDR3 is TGTGCCAGCAGCTTTGGGGACAGGAACACCGGGGAGCTGTTTTTT.